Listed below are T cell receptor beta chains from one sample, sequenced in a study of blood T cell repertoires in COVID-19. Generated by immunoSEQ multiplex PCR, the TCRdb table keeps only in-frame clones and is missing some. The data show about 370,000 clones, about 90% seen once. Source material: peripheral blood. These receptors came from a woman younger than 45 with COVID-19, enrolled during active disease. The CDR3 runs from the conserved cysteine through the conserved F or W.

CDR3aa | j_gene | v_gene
CASSGFGASGQTYEQYF | TRBJ2-7 | TRBV2
CASSPPGWTEGSYEQYF | TRBJ2-7 | TRBV18
CASSSRDSGTSGNTGELFF | TRBJ2-2 | TRBV7-6
CAWSAGSPGELFF | TRBJ2-2 | TRBV30
CASSFGGQHNEKLFF | TRBJ1-4 | TRBV5-1
CASSALAGGDTQYF | TRBJ2-3 | TRBV2
CAISESNRGGSYEQYF | TRBJ2-7 | TRBV10-3
CASSLMTGRTDTQYF | TRBJ2-3 | TRBV5-1
CAIQSHQGLQNEQFF | TRBJ2-1 | TRBV10-3
CASSSGFDTQYF | TRBJ2-3 | TRBV7-3
CASSLLRTHEKLFF | TRBJ1-4 | TRBV4-1
CASSTQIQGAGQPQHF | TRBJ1-5 | TRBV7-2
CAISELTGDTQYF | TRBJ2-3 | TRBV10-3
CASSPRQGMNNEQFF | TRBJ2-1 | TRBV6-4
CASSFQGRETQYF | TRBJ2-5 | TRBV2
CASSFAIGTSGKGGDTQYF | TRBJ2-3 | TRBV28
CASSSDSGGKTQYF | TRBJ2-5 | TRBV11-2
CASSRDGGDYEQYF | TRBJ2-7 | TRBV6-5
CASSQTSGGDNEQFF | TRBJ2-1 | TRBV3-1/TRBV3-2
CAWSDSQGAGEKLFF | TRBJ1-4 | TRBV30
CASSGRQGNEAFF | TRBJ1-1 | TRBV5-1
CASSHYRDSSGNTIYF | TRBJ1-3 | TRBV3-1/TRBV3-2
CASSFYLISGTGGWTEAFF | TRBJ1-1 | TRBV7-8
CASNPGTSGRWSYNEQFF | TRBJ2-1 | TRBV7-8
CASSSGVNTIYF | TRBJ1-3 | TRBV7-9
CSAQGNQPQHF | TRBJ1-5 | TRBV20-1